This is a list of T cell receptor beta chains from one sample in a study of vaccination and CD4 T cells after COVID-19. MiXCR was run by TCRdb on the PCR reads, yielding one entry per CDR3 protein. The sample has approximately 21,000 distinct CDR3 sequences, about three fifths seen once. Material: CD4+ T cells from blood, obtained before SARS-CoV-2 vaccination. These receptors were collected from a human donor who had recovered from COVID-19. CDR3s include the opening cysteine and the closing phenylalanine or tryptophan. The order of the fields is clone size, J gene, V gene, D gene, CDR3 protein, CDR3 DNA. D genes are given only for firm matches. Size is omitted from some rows. Given values are once, few, many or a class for expanded clones.

clone_size: NA
j_call: TRBJ2-3
v_call: TRBV2
d_call: NA
cdr3_aa: CASRSTDTQYF
cdr3_nt: TGTGCCAGCAGAAGCACAGATACGCAGTATTTT

clone_size: once
j_call: TRBJ2-7
v_call: TRBV11-3
d_call: NA
cdr3_aa: CASSLSGHGVDEQYF
cdr3_nt: TGTGCCAGCAGCTTATCAGGGCACGGGGTCGACGAGCAGTACTTC

clone_size: NA
j_call: TRBJ1-1
v_call: TRBV6-1
d_call: TRBD1
cdr3_aa: CASSIRQGNTEAFF
cdr3_nt: TGTGCCAGCAGCATTCGACAGGGGAACACTGAAGCTTTCTTT

clone_size: NA
j_call: TRBJ2-3
v_call: TRBV24-1
d_call: NA
cdr3_aa: CATSGAPSTDTQYF
cdr3_nt: TGTGCCACCAGTGGGGCGCCTAGCACAGATACGCAGTATTTT

clone_size: few
j_call: TRBJ2-3
v_call: TRBV7-3
d_call: NA
cdr3_aa: CASSLKRPDTQYF
cdr3_nt: TGTGCCAGCAGCTTAAAACGCCCAGATACGCAGTATTTT

clone_size: NA
j_call: TRBJ1-6
v_call: TRBV5-4
d_call: NA
cdr3_aa: CASSSGVQESPLHF
cdr3_nt: TGTGCCAGCAGCTCGGGCGTACAGGAGTCACCCCTCCACTTT

clone_size: NA
j_call: TRBJ2-3
v_call: TRBV7-9
d_call: NA
cdr3_aa: CASSFGTPRTDTQYF
cdr3_nt: TGTGCCAGCAGCTTCGGGACTCCCCGCACAGATACGCAGTATTTT

clone_size: NA
j_call: TRBJ1-5
v_call: TRBV19
d_call: NA
cdr3_aa: CASSLTTGGRGSNQPQHF
cdr3_nt: TGTGCCAGTAGCCTTACGACTGGGGGGCGCGGGAGCAATCAGCCCCAGCATTTT

clone_size: NA
j_call: TRBJ2-7
v_call: TRBV6-1
d_call: NA
cdr3_aa: CASSHIYLEGLRIYEQYF
cdr3_nt: TGTGCCAGCAGCCATATATACCTGGAGGGCCTAAGGATTTACGAGCAGTACTTC

clone_size: NA
j_call: TRBJ1-2
v_call: TRBV7-9
d_call: NA
cdr3_aa: CASNRPPHGYTF
cdr3_nt: TGTGCCAGCAATCGTCCCCCACATGGCTACACCTTC

clone_size: NA
j_call: TRBJ2-3
v_call: TRBV19
d_call: NA
cdr3_aa: CASSADFTDTQYF
cdr3_nt: TGTGCCAGTAGTGCGGACTTCACAGATACGCAGTATTTT

clone_size: NA
j_call: TRBJ1-2
v_call: TRBV6-1
d_call: NA
cdr3_aa: CASSSLSRGNYGYTF
cdr3_nt: TGTGCCAGCAGCTCGCTAAGCAGGGGAAACTATGGCTACACCTTC

clone_size: few
j_call: TRBJ1-4
v_call: TRBV20-1
d_call: NA
cdr3_aa: CSASSGQVNEKLFF
cdr3_nt: TGCAGTGCTAGCTCGGGACAAGTTAATGAAAAACTGTTTTTT

clone_size: NA
j_call: TRBJ2-7
v_call: TRBV28
d_call: NA
cdr3_aa: CASSSPGATYEQYF
cdr3_nt: TGTGCCAGCAGTTCGCCCGGGGCGACCTACGAGCAGTACTTC

clone_size: few
j_call: TRBJ2-5
v_call: TRBV6-1
d_call: TRBD2
cdr3_aa: CASRPSGGLTETQYF
cdr3_nt: TGTGCCAGCAGGCCTAGCGGGGGGTTAACGGAGACCCAGTACTTC

clone_size: NA
j_call: TRBJ2-5
v_call: TRBV7-7
d_call: NA
cdr3_aa: CASSLERKETQYF
cdr3_nt: TGTGCCAGCAGCTTAGAGCGGAAAGAGACCCAGTACTTC

clone_size: NA
j_call: TRBJ1-2
v_call: TRBV10-3
d_call: NA
cdr3_aa: CAIRQGEYGYTF
cdr3_nt: TGTGCCATCCGCCAAGGGGAGTATGGCTACACCTTC